The clone carrying this T cell receptor (beta chain) was counted only a few times. These data originate in a study of T cell changes during pregnancy in multiple sclerosis. Clones were read by immunoSEQ multiplex PCR, and TCRdb kept only the in-frame ones, dropping some. The sample carries 30,000 to 40,000 clones, about 88% recorded once. The CDR3 runs to 14 residues. Trimming left V 2 bases short and J 0 bases short, with 7 bases between. Per germline, CDR1 SGHVS and CDR2 FNYEAQ. The sample in question was CD8+ T cells from peripheral blood mononuclear cells, obtained in the second trimester of pregnancy. The sequence derives from a female donor with multiple sclerosis, enrolled in a pregnancy study. This sequence joins TRBV7-6 and TRBJ1-1; unclear D gene. The CDR3: CASSLTDLNTEAFF. CDR3 DNA sequence: TGTGCCAGCAGCTTAACAGATTTGAACACTGAAGCTTTCTTT.